This passage covers 3 T cell receptor beta chains from one sample sequenced in a study of metastatic and nonmetastatic thyroid tumors. TCRdb re-called the PCR reads via MiXCR. The repertoire holds roughly 14,000 clones, 20% to 30% seen once, with around 8% in the top ten. Patients were all untreated before their thyroid surgery. Material for sequencing was blood. The receptors originated from a female donor with papillary thyroid cancer or a benign thyroid nodule (not recorded which). Some clones in this sample may be carry-over from other donors' samples.

This clone was seen repeatedly, ten times or more. The rearrangement uses TRBV20-1 and TRBJ2-4, with 9 bases aligning to TRBD2. The V segment lost 0 bases and the J segment 0 bases; nucleotides outside the gene matches: 12. This CDR3 is built from 19 residues. Per germline, CDR1 DFQATT and CDR2 SNEGSKA (reference sequence). The CDR3 spells CSARDLTSGLELAKNIQYF. The CDR3 DNA reads TGCAGTGCTAGAGACTTGACTAGCGGTCTGGAACTAGCCAAAAACATTCAGTACTTC.

Turning to this clone: A read error may be the cause here, since a much bigger clone is one base away. V gene TRBV5-1 combines with J gene TRBJ2-5; 9 nucleotides align to TRBD1. V trimming: 0 bases; J trimming: 5 bases; junction bases outside the gene matches: 5. CDR1 SGHRS and CDR2 YFSETQ come from the germline V gene. This CDR3 comprises 15 residues. The chain's CDR3 is CASSLAGTGIETQYF. The CDR3 coding sequence is TGCGCCAGCAGCTTGGCCGGGACAGGGATCGAGACCCAGTACTTC.

By sample share, this clone is medium-sized (0.01 to 0.1%). The chain links TRBV10-3 to TRBJ2-7; 7 bases line up with TRBD1. Trimming removed 0 bases from V and 0 bases from J; junction bases left unmatched: 2. Germline lookup yields CDR1 ENHRY and CDR2 SYGVKD. CDR3 length equals 15 residues. Written as DNA, the CDR3 is TGTGCCATCAGTGAGTCGGGACAGAGCTCCTACGAGCAGTACTTC. Translation: CAISESGQSSYEQYF.